This T cell receptor (beta chain) stems from a study of breast tumors, draining lymph nodes, adjacent tissues. The study's findings and limits: Tumor repertoires ranked between lymph nodes and nontumor tissue in diversity, with V and J gene preferences. The lymph node origin of tumor T cells was framed as consistent with a hypothesis, not demonstrated. Data fit most tumor T cells coming from lymph node, expanding in tumor.

Axillary draining lymph nodes of breast cancer patients supplied the node samples. TCRdb reprocessed the multiplex PCR reads with MiXCR, giving one entry per CDR3 protein. The profile shows under 250,000 distinct CDR3 sequences, about a third of them singletons. This clonotype has at least ten counts. The antigen is undetermined. The TCR comes from a female donor with breast cancer. Some clones in this sample may be carry-over from other donors' samples. Sequencing input: axillary lymph node tissue.

The CDR3 DNA reads TGTGCCAGCAGCCGAGACAGGGTGGGAACCTACGAGCAGTACTTC. Translated: CASSRDRVGTYEQYF. This chain connects TRBV3-1 to TRBJ2-7; 7 positions match TRBD1. J gave up 2 bases and V 4 bases, and 8 bases lay outside the gene matches. The CDR3 extends over 15 amino acids. Germline V gene lookup returns CDR1 LGHDT and CDR2 YNNKEL (reference sequence).